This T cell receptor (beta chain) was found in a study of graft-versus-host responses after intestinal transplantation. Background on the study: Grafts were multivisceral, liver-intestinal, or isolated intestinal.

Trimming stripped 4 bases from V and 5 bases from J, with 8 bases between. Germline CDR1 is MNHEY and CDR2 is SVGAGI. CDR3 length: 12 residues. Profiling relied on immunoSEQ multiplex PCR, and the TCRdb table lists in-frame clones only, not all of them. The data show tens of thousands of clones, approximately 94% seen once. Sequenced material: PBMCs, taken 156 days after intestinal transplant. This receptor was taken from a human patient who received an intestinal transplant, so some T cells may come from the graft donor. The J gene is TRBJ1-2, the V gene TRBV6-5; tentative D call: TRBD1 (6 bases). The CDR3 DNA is TGTGCCAGCAGTTCCCAGGGGTATGGCTACACCTTC. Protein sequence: CASSSQGYGYTF.